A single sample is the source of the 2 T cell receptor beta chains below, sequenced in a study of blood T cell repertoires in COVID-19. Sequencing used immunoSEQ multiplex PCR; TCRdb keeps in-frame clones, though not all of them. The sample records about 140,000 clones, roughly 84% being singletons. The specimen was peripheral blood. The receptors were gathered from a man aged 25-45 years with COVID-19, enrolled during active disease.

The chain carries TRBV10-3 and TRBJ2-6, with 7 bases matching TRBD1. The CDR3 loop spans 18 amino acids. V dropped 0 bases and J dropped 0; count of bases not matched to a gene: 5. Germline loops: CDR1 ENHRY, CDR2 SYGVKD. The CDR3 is CAISESRGRSSGANVLTF. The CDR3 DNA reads TGTGCCATCAGTGAGTCGAGGGGGCGGAGCTCTGGGGCCAACGTCCTGACTTTC.

CDR3 amino acids: CASGQGQGGEQYF. CDR3 coding DNA: TGTGCCAGCGGACAGGGACAGGGCGGCGAGCAGTACTTC. The chain has TRBV6-6 and TRBJ2-7; 9 bases are a match to TRBD1. The trim removed 8 bases at V and 6 bases at J, leaving 8 bases unmatched. The germline gives CDR1 MNHNY, CDR2 SVGAGI (reference sequence). The CDR3 spans 13 residues.